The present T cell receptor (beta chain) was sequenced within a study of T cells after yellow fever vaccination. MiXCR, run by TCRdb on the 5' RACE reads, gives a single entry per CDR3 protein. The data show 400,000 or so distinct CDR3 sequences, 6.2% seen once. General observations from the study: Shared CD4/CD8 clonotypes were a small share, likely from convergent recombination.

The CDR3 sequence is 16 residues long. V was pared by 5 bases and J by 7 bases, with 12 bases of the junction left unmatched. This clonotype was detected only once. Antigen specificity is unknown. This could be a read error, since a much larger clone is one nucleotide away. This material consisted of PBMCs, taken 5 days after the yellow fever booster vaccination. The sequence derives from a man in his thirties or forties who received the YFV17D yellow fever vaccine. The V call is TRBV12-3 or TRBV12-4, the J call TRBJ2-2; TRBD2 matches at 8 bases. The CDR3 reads CASSLQAGAVDGELFF. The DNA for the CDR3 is TGTGCCAGCAGTCTACAAGCGGGAGCGGTCGACGGGGAGCTGTTTTTT.